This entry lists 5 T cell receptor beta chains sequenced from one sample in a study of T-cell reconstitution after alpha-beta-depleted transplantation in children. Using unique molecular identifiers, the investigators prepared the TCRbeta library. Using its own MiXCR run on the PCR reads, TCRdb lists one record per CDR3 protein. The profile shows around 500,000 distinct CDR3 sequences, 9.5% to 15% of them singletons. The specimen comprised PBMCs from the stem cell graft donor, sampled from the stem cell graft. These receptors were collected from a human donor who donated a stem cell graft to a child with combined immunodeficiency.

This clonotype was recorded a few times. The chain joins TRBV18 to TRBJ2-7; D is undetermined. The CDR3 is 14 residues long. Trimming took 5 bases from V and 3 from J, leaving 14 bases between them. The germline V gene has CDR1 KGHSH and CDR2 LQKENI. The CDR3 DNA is TGTGCCAGCTCAGAGCTGAGGACCAACTACGAGCAGTACTTC. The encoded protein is CASSELRTNYEQYF.

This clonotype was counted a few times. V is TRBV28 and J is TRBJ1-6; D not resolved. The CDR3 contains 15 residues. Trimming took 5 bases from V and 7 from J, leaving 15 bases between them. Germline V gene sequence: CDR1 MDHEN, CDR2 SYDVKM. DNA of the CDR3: TGTGCCAGCAGTCCCGCGGTAGAGATAAATTCACCCCTCCACTTT. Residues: CASSPAVEINSPLHF.

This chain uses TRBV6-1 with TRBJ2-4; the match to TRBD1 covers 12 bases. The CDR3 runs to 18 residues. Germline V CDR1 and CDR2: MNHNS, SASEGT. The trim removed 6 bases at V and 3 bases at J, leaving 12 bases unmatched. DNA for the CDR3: TGTGCCAGCAGAATATCCGGGACAGGGGGCGCGGGCAAAAACATTCAGTACTTC. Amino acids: CASRISGTGGAGKNIQYF.

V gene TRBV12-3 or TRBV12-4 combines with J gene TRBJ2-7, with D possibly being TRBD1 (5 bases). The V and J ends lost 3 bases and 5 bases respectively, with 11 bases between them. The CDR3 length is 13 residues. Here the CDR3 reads CASSFGAFNEQYF. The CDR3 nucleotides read TGTGCCAGCAGTTTTGGGGCCTTCAACGAGCAGTACTTC.

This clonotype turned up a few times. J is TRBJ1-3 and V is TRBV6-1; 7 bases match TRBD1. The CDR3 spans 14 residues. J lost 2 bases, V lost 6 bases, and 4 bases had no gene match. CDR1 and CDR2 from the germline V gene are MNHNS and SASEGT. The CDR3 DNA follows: TGTGCCAGCAGCCCGACAGGGCCTGGAAACACCATATATTTT. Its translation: CASSPTGPGNTIYF.